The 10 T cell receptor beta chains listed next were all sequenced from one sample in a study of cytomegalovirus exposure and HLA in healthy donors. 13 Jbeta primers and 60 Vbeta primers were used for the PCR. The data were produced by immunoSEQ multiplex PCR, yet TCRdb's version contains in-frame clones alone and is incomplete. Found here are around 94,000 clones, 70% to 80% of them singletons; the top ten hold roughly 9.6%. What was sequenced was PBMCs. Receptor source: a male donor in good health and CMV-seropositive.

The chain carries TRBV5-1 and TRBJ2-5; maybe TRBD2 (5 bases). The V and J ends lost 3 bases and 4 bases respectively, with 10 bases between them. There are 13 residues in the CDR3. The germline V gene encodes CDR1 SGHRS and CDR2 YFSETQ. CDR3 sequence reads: CASSWEQTETQYF. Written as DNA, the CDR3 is TGCGCCAGCAGCTGGGAGCAGACAGAGACCCAGTACTTC.

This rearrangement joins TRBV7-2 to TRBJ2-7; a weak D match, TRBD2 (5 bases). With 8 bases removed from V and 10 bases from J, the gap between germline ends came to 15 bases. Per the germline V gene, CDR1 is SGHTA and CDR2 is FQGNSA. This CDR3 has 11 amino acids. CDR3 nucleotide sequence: TGTGCCAGCGGCGCGAGGGCGGCACAGTACTTC. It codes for CASGARAAQYF. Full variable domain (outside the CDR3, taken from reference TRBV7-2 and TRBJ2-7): GAGVSQSPSNKVTEKGKDVELRCDPISGHTALYWYRQSLGQGLEFLIYFQGNSAPDKSGLPSDRFSAERTGGSVSTLTIQRTQQEDSAVYLCASGARAAQYFGPGTRLTVT.

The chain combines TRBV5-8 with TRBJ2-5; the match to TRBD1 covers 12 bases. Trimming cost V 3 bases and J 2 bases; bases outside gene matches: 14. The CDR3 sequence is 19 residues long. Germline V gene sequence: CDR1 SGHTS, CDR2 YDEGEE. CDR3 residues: CASSYGTGGGSPLQETQYF. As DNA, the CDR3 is TGTGCCAGCAGCTACGGGACAGGGGGCGGATCTCCCCTACAAGAGACCCAGTACTTC.

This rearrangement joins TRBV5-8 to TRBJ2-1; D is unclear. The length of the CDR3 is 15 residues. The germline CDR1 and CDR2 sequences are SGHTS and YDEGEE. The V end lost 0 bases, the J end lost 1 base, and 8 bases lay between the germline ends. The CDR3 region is CASSLGTGSYNEQFF. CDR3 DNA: TGTGCCAGCAGCTTGGGCACCGGTTCCTACAATGAGCAGTTCTTC.

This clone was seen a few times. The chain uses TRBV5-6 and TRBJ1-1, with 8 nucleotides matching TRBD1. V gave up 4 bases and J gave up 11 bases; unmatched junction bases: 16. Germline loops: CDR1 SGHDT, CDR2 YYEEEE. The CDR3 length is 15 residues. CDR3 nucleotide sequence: TGTGCCAGCAGCGACTGGACAGGGCGCAATGGTGACGCTTTCTTT. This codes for CASSDWTGRNGDAFF.

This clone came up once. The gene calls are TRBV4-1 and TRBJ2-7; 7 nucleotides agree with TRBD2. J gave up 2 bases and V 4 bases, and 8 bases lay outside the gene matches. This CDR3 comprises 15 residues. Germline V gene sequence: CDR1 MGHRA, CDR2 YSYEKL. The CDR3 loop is CASSPLGLGAYEQYF. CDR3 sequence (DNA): TGCGCCAGCAGCCCTTTAGGACTAGGGGCCTACGAGCAGTACTTC.

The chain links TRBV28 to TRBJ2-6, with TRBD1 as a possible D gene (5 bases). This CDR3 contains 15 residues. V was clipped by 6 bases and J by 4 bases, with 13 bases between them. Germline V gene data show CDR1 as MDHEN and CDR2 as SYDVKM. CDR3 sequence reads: CASRDQGAGANVLTF. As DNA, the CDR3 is TGTGCCAGCAGGGATCAGGGTGCCGGGGCCAACGTCCTGACTTTC.

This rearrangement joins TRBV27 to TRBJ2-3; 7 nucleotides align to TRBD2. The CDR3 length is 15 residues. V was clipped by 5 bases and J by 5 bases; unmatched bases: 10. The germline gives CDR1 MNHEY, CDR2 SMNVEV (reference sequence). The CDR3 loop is CASSLGTTPGDTQYF. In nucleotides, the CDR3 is TGTGCCAGCAGTCTCGGGACTACCCCGGGAGATACGCAGTATTTT.

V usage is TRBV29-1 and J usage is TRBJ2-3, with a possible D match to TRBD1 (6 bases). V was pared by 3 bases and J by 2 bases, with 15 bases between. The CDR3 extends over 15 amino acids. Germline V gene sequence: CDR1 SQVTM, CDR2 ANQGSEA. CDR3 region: CSVDAGVGATDTQYF. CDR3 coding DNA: TGCAGCGTTGACGCAGGGGTAGGAGCCACAGATACGCAGTATTTT.

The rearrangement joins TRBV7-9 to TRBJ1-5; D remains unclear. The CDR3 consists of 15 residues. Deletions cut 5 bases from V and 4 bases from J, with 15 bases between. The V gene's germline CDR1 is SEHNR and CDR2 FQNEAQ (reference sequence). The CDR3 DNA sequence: TGTGCCAGCAGCCTCGGAGGGAGTCCAAATCAGCCCCAGCATTTT. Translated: CASSLGGSPNQPQHF.